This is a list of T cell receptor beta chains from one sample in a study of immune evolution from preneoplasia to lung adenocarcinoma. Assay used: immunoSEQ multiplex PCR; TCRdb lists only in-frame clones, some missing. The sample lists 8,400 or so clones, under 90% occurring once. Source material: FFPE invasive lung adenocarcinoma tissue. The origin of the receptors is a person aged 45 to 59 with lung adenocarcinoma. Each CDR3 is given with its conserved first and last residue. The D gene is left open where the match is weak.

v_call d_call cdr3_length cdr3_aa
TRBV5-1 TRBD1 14 CASAVTGVLNEQFF
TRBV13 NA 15 CASSFQSAGQETQYF
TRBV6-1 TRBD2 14 CASRLAGSTDTQYF
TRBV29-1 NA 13 CSGHQGSGSEAFF
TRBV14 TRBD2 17 CASSLGLADPNYNEQFF
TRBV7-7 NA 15 CASSLAITGSGELFF
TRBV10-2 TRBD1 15 CASRPGTGQTDTQYF
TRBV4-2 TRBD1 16 CASSQVTGGWGGEAFF
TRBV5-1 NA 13 CASSLVSYNEQFF
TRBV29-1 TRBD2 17 CSVRGTSGRGGTGELFF
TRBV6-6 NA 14 CASIIGRARYGYTF
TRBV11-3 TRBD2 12 CASSWLAGEQYF
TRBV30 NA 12 CAHDSNNEKLFF
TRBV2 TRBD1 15 CASTMRQGTVFGYTF
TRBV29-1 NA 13 CSGGAELNEKLFF
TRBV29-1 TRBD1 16 CSVEFRGQGAGDTQYF
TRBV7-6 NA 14 CASSPRPGHYEQYF
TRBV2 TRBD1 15 CASIPGTGHNTEAFF
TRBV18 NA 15 CASSGFEDSQDTQYF
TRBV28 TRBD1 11 CASTKLGDRDF
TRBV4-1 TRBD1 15 CASSQGGTALYEQYF
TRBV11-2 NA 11 CASSLEGRAFF
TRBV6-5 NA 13 CASSRIQGSTIYF
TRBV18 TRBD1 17 CASSPRPGQSNTGELFF
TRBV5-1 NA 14 CASSLYTEDTEAFF
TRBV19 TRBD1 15 CASSWPGQEDTEAFF
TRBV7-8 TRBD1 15 CASSLGGGFQETQYF
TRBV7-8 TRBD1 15 CASSVGTGVTNEQFF
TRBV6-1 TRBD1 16 CASSVGQGGYNSPLHF
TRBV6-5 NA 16 CASSLSRAVALYEQYF
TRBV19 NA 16 CASSTGTNYMNTEAFF
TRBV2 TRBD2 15 CASQRSGGALYEQYF
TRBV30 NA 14 CAWSVHSGRAEAFF
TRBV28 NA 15 CASSSHYYEDYEQYF
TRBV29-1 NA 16 CSVVVIPSRSDYGYTF
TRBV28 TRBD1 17 CASSTPSGQGYGSGYTF
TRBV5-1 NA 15 CASSLVGQFTDTQYF
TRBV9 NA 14 CASSVDFTDSKQYF
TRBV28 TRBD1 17 CASSLMVGTGGNTEAFF
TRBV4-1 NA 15 CASAPFPISGNTIYF
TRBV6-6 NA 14 CASSYGRNNSPLHF
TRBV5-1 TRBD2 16 CASTYGASGIQNEQFF
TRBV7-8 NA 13 CASSSGRNQPQHF
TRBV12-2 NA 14 CASRGRGENTEAFF
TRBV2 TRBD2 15 CASRDRLAGSYEQYF
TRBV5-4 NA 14 CASSLNRGSYEQYF
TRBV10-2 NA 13 CASSTPGQETQYF
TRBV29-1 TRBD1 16 CSVGSRQGTRSNEQFF
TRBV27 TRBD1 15 CASRLGQGAYNEQFF
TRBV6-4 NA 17 CASSQSGTLSSGNTIYF
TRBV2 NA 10 CASRGMEQYF
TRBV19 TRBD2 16 CASSITSGSYTDTQYF
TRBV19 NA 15 CASSIEGGVHQPQHF
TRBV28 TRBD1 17 CASTTKPPRQGFYEQYF
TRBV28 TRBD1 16 CASRGYGTELNTEAFF